The sample holds one count of the clone carrying this TCR beta chain. The germline CDR1 and CDR2 sequences are MNHEY and SMNVEV (reference sequence). CDR3 length: 15 residues. After removal of 1 base from V and 3 bases from J, the junction contained 4 bases not matched to a gene. The treatment was: randomized to nivolumab then ipilimumab (arm A) or the reverse (arm B). None of the patients previously received DNA-damaging chemotherapy. Live CD3+CD8+ CD19− CD56− cells were sorted from PBMCs. TCRdb's copy holds only in-frame clones and misses some; the assay was immunoSEQ multiplex PCR. The table includes 13,000 or so clones, about four fifths detected once. The source of the sample is a study of sequential checkpoint blockade in melanoma. At the level of the study: Arm A got nivolumab then ipilimumab; arm B the reverse, 1:1. Each arm's sequence ended with maintenance nivolumab.

The sequences come from CD8+ T cells sorted from blood (inferred from file names), collected from a patient given nivolumab and ipilimumab in sequence. The gene calls are TRBV27 and TRBJ2-5, with 8 nucleotides matching TRBD1. This receptor was taken from a human donor with melanoma. The CDR3 loop is CASSLYGQGKETQYF. DNA of the CDR3: TGTGCCAGCAGTTTATACGGACAGGGAAAAGAGACCCAGTACTTC.